The 31 T cell receptor beta chains below were found in one sample sequenced in a study of T cells in Graves' hyperthyroidism and ophthalmopathy (dated by TCRdb to the late 2010s). The method was multiplex PCR. Sequencing used an Illumina HiSeq 2000. The TCR beta CDR3 regions were amplified from the RNA transcripts. A first-round RT-PCR of the TCR CDR3 used the HTBI primer set with the Qiagen OneStep RT-PCR kit. Clones were called with MiXCR by TCRdb after fastp trimmed the public reads at Q25, and only in-frame beta chains were retained. Rows with a matching CDR3 protein are joined into one entry that keeps the most common DNA and genes. Counted in this sample were roughly 180,000 distinct CDR3 sequences; about 9.4% of them appeared once. Roughly a fifth of the sample belongs to the ten largest clones. Sequenced sample: blood. The receptors were gathered from a woman aged 18 to 35 with Graves' hyperthyroidism that later progressed to Graves' ophthalmopathy.

The sample holds a few counts of this clonotype. This chain joins TRBV9 and TRBJ1-1, with D perhaps matching TRBD1 (5 bases). The germline V and J ends were trimmed by 0 bases and 6 bases, with 15 bases remaining between them. Looked up from germline, CDR1 is SGDLS and CDR2 is YYNGEE. This CDR3 has 15 residues. In DNA form, the CDR3 reads TGTGCCAGCAGCGTAGGGGGGGGGGGGAAGTCTGAAGCTTTCTTT. Amino acids: CASSVGGGGKSEAFF. Filled out from reference TRBV9 and TRBJ1-1, the complete variable domain reads DSGVTQTPKHLITATGQRVTLRCSPRSGDLSVYWYQQSLDQGLQFLIQYYNGEERAKGNILERFSAQQFPDLHSELNLSSLELGDSALYFCASSVGGGGKSEAFFGQGTRLTVV.

This clonotype showed up many times. V usage is TRBV7-2 and J usage is TRBJ1-1; 7 bases map to TRBD1. The CDR3 has 14 residues. Unmatched junction bases numbered 2, after V lost 4 bases and J lost 0 bases. The germline V gene encodes CDR1 SGHTA and CDR2 FQGNSA. CDR3 residues: CASSSGQMNTEAFF. CDR3 coding DNA: TGTGCCAGCAGCTCGGGACAGATGAACACTGAAGCTTTCTTT.

This clonotype was observed at least ten times. J is TRBJ1-1 and V is TRBV19; the match to TRBD1 covers 7 bases. Germline V gene lookup returns CDR1 LNHDA and CDR2 SQIVND (reference sequence). The CDR3 has 14 amino acids. Trimming cost V 5 bases and J 2 bases; bases outside gene matches: 5. CDR3 region: CASSPRDSNTEAFF. The CDR3, as DNA: TGTGCCAGTAGTCCGCGGGACAGTAACACTGAAGCTTTCTTT. Drawing the rest from reference TRBV19 and TRBJ1-1, the complete variable domain is DGGITQSPKYLFRKEGQNVTLSCEQNLNHDAMYWYRQDPGQGLRLIYYSQIVNDFQKGDIAEGYSVSREKKESFPLTVTSAQKNPTAFYLCASSPRDSNTEAFFGQGTRLTVV.

This clonotype appeared a few times. The chain is built from TRBV5-5 and TRBJ2-7; 8 nucleotides line up with TRBD1. The V gene end was trimmed by 6 bases and the J gene end by 2 bases; junction bases not matched to a gene: 10. The CDR3 runs to 15 residues. Per the germline V gene, CDR1 is SGHKS and CDR2 is YYEKEE (reference sequence). The CDR3 sequence is CASTRTGLNTYEQYF. CDR3 DNA: TGTGCCAGCACCAGGACAGGGCTTAATACCTACGAGCAGTACTTC.

This sequence joins TRBV30 and TRBJ2-3; perhaps D is TRBD1 or TRBD2 (5 bases each). The length of the CDR3 is 13 residues. V was shortened by 5 bases and J by 6 bases, with 15 bases between the two germline ends. Germline-derived CDR1 and CDR2 are GTSNPN and SVGIG (reference sequence). The CDR3 DNA reads TGTGCCTGGGGGACGTCACTAACTGATACGCAGTATTTT. Its protein is CAWGTSLTDTQYF.

This clonotype has just a few counts. The CDR3: CASSDLRRGIDNEQFF. Written as DNA, the CDR3 is TGCGCCAGCAGTGATCTGCGGCGGGGGATCGACAATGAGCAGTTCTTC. The gene calls are TRBV10-2 and TRBJ2-1; TRBD2 agrees at 7 bases. Germline V gives CDR1 WSHSY, CDR2 SAAADI. J lost 5 bases, V lost 3 bases, and 10 bases had no gene match. CDR3 size: 16 residues.

Many counts were recorded for this clonotype. The chain couples TRBV30 to TRBJ1-2; tentatively, D is TRBD1 (5 bases). The germline V gene encodes CDR1 GTSNPN and CDR2 SVGIG (reference sequence). V was clipped by 6 bases and J by 2 bases, with 10 bases between them. The CDR3 spans 12 residues. The CDR3 nucleotides read TGTGCCTGCACCAGGGAGAACTATGGCTACACCTTC. Amino acid sequence: CACTRENYGYTF.

This clonotype was picked up many times. The J gene is TRBJ2-5, the V gene TRBV15, with D perhaps TRBD1 (5 bases). V was shortened by 0 bases and J by 5 bases, with 16 bases between the two germline ends. Germline V CDR1 and CDR2: LNHNV, YYDKDF (reference sequence). The CDR3 sequence is 16 residues long. CDR3 bases: TGTGCCACCAGCAGAGATTTAGCAGGGCGAATGGAGACCCAGTACTTC. It encodes CATSRDLAGRMETQYF.

This clonotype came up many times. J is TRBJ2-3 and V is TRBV2; a weak D match, TRBD1 (5 bases). This CDR3 region has 13 residues. Germline V gene sequence: CDR1 SNHLY, CDR2 FYNNEI. V lost 5 bases to trimming and J lost 3 bases, with 9 bases between them. The CDR3: CASSLGRTDTQYF. The CDR3 bases are TGTGCCAGCAGTTTGGGGCGGACAGATACGCAGTATTTT.

This clonotype was seen ten or more times. J is TRBJ2-7 and V is TRBV7-8; TRBD2 matches at 11 bases. V dropped 1 base and J dropped 3; count of bases not matched to a gene: 2. The CDR3 consists of 15 residues. Per germline, CDR1 SGHVS and CDR2 FQNEAQ. The CDR3, as DNA: TGTGCCAGCAGCTTAGTAGCGGGAGGGCACTACGAGCAGTACTTC. It encodes CASSLVAGGHYEQYF.

The sample holds many counts of this clonotype. The rearrangement joins TRBV7-6 to TRBJ2-3; 7 nucleotides align to TRBD2. Germline values: CDR1 SGHVS, CDR2 FNYEAQ. The CDR3 consists of 15 residues. With 7 bases clipped from V and 4 bases from J, the junction kept 11 bases outside the gene matches. In DNA form, the CDR3 reads TGTGCCAGCAACAATTACGGCGGGGGTTCAGATACGCAGTATTTT. Protein sequence: CASNNYGGGSDTQYF.

CDR3: CASSVGGAGGSDTQYF. CDR3 in DNA: TGTGCCAGCAGCGTAGGTGGGGCGGGGGGGTCAGATACGCAGTATTTT. The rearrangement links TRBV9 to TRBJ2-3; 9 bases line up with TRBD2. The CDR3 contains 16 residues. Trimming removed 0 bases from V and 4 bases from J; junction bases left unmatched: 6. Per germline, CDR1 SGDLS and CDR2 YYNGEE.

In its sample, this clonotype was seen many times. The CDR3 DNA reads as TGTGCCTGGAGTGCCTACCCAGGGGGGAATGTCTACGAGCAGTACTTC. This sequence encodes CAWSAYPGGNVYEQYF. The chain recombines TRBV30 with TRBJ2-7; weak D call: TRBD1 (7 bases). Germline values: CDR1 GTSNPN, CDR2 SVGIG (reference sequence). Deletions cut 1 base from V and 3 bases from J, with 19 bases between. The CDR3 spans 16 residues. Together with reference TRBV30 and TRBJ2-7, the CDR3 gives the full variable domain: SQTIHQWPATLVQPVGSPLSLECTVEGTSNPNLYWYRQAAGRGLQLLFYSVGIGQISSEVPQNLSASRPQDRQFILSSKKLLLSDSGFYLCAWSAYPGGNVYEQYFGPGTRLTVT.

This clonotype was seen many times. This chain connects TRBV7-2 to TRBJ1-1; no definite D call. With 2 bases removed from V and 1 base from J, the gap between germline ends came to 8 bases. Germline loops: CDR1 SGHTA, CDR2 FQGNSA. The CDR3 covers 14 residues. CDR3 bases: TGTGCCAGCAGCTTATGGCAGACGAACACTGAAGCTTTCTTT. This translates into CASSLWQTNTEAFF.

On this clonotype: One base away lies a much larger clone, so this may be a sequencing read error. The J gene is TRBJ1-6, the V gene TRBV15; D call uncertain. The CDR3 runs to 17 residues. V was trimmed by 0 bases and J by 2 bases, leaving 11 bases between them. CDR1 is LNHNV, CDR2 YYDKDF, per germline (reference sequence). The CDR3 here is CATSRDLARTYNSPLHF. The CDR3 coding sequence is TGTGCCACCAGCAGAGACTTAGCCAGGACCTATAATTCACCCCTCCACTTT.

This clonotype was seen many times. The V and J genes are TRBV28 and TRBJ2-7, with D uncertain. Germline V gives CDR1 MDHEN, CDR2 SYDVKM. Between the trimmed V and J ends, which lost 6 bases and 4 bases, there was a span of 7 bases. The CDR3 is 11 amino acids. The CDR3 bases are TGTGCCAGCAGATTGGGATACGAGCAGTACTTC. Residues: CASRLGYEQYF.

About this clonotype: A read error may be the cause here, since a much bigger clone is one base away. The rearrangement joins TRBV7-9 to TRBJ2-2; 7 nucleotides align to TRBD1. This CDR3 has 15 residues. The junction had 2 bases not matched to a gene; V was cut back by 4 bases and J by 0 bases. Germline-derived CDR1 and CDR2 are SEHNR and FQNEAQ (reference sequence). Here the CDR3 reads CASSSGTANTGELFF. As DNA, the CDR3 is TGTGCCAGCAGCTCCGGGACAGCGAACACCGGGGAGCTGTTTTTT.

This clonotype was seen ten or more times. The chain has TRBV30 and TRBJ2-1; the D gene is possibly TRBD1 (5 bases). The length of the CDR3 is 14 residues. Trimming stripped 4 bases from V and 9 bases from J, with 19 bases between. The germline V gene has CDR1 GTSNPN and CDR2 SVGIG (reference sequence). This CDR3 reads CAWTRGAPGREQFF. The CDR3 DNA is TGTGCCTGGACTCGTGGGGCCCCCGGTCGTGAGCAGTTCTTC.

This clonotype has ten or more counts. This sequence joins TRBV13 and TRBJ2-2; TRBD2 is a possible D gene (6 bases). From germline, CDR1 is PRHDT and CDR2 FYEKMQ (reference sequence). This CDR3 region has 16 residues. V lost 4 bases and J 0 bases, leaving 12 bases between the germline ends. The CDR3 loop reads CASSSTGLSNTGELFF. The CDR3 DNA reads as TGTGCCAGCAGCTCTACGGGACTCTCGAACACCGGGGAGCTGTTTTTT.

The V and J genes are TRBV7-2 and TRBJ2-7; TRBD2 aligns across 15 bases. The trim removed 5 bases at V and 5 bases at J, leaving 10 bases unmatched. The germline CDR1 and CDR2 sequences are SGHTA and FQGNSA. The CDR3 totals 17 residues. DNA of the CDR3: TGTGCCAGCAGCCCTGGACTAGCGGGGGGGTATGGCAACGAGCAGTACTTC. Protein sequence: CASSPGLAGGYGNEQYF.

This clonotype occurred many times. The rearrangement links TRBV28 to TRBJ1-2; the match to TRBD1 covers 7 bases. CDR3 length: 16 amino acids. Germline CDR1 and CDR2: MDHEN and SYDVKM. With V trimmed by 6 bases and J by 2 bases, 12 bases remained unmatched. The CDR3, as DNA: TGTGCCAGCAGCCCTTCTCTGGGACAGCTCAACTATGGCTACACCTTC. It specifies CASSPSLGQLNYGYTF.

J is TRBJ2-5 and V is TRBV6-1, with D maybe TRBD1 (5 bases). The CDR3 is 11 amino acids. Trimming stripped 4 bases from V and 12 bases from J, with 12 bases between. Germline V lookup: CDR1 MNHNS, CDR2 SASEGT. In nucleotides, the CDR3 is TGTGCCAGCAGTGTCAGGGCTCGGGAGTACTTC. Residues: CASSVRAREYF.

This clonotype was counted at least ten times. This chain uses TRBV27 with TRBJ2-5; TRBD2 matches at 8 bases. The CDR3 runs to 15 residues. V trimming: 4 bases; J trimming: 6 bases; junction bases outside the gene matches: 10. CDR1 is MNHEY and CDR2 is SMNVEV in the germline V gene (reference sequence). The CDR3 sequence is CASSSPGLEKQTQYF. DNA for the CDR3: TGTGCCAGCAGTTCCCCGGGACTAGAGAAGCAGACCCAGTACTTC.

Many counts were recorded for this clonotype. This sequence joins TRBV6-5 and TRBJ1-2; a weak D match, TRBD1 (5 bases). This CDR3 region has 16 residues. The V gene's germline CDR1 is MNHEY and CDR2 SVGAGI. The ends were cut back, 0 bases at V and 0 bases at J, with 11 bases in the middle. This CDR3 is CASSYSLRATNYGYTF. The CDR3 DNA follows: TGTGCCAGCAGTTACTCGCTCAGGGCTACTAACTATGGCTACACCTTC.

This clonotype was detected many times. This chain links TRBV12-3 or TRBV12-4 with TRBJ1-5; D is unclear. V lost 4 bases and J 9 bases, leaving 16 bases between the germline ends. CDR3 length: 14 amino acids. The CDR3 protein is CASSSGRPVAPQHF. The CDR3 DNA reads TGTGCCAGCAGTTCGGGCCGTCCCGTAGCGCCCCAGCATTTT.

This clonotype was picked up many times. This chain joins TRBV4-2 and TRBJ2-5; 14 bases are shared with TRBD2. The CDR3 totals 16 residues. Germline V gene lookup returns CDR1 LGHNA and CDR2 YNFKEQ. The V gene end was trimmed by 5 bases and the J gene end by 3 bases; junction bases not matched to a gene: 5. The CDR3 nucleotides are TGTGCCAGCAGCGCGAGACTAGCGGGGGGGAAAGAGACCCAGTACTTC. This gives the protein CASSARLAGGKETQYF.

This chain connects TRBV6-7 to TRBJ2-1, with TRBD2 matching over 8 bases. TRBV6-7 is reported as an ORF; its role is uncertain. The CDR3 length is 14 residues. Unmatched junction bases numbered 10, after V lost 7 bases and J lost 8 bases. The CDR3 loop is CASMGREGLHEQFF. As DNA, the CDR3 is TGTGCCAGCATGGGTCGGGAGGGCCTCCATGAGCAGTTCTTC.

This clonotype was recorded at least ten times. V is TRBV7-2 and J is TRBJ2-7; D unclear. There are 13 residues in the CDR3. Germline values: CDR1 SGHTA, CDR2 FQGNSA. V was pared by 6 bases and J by 4 bases, with 13 bases between. In DNA form, the CDR3 reads TGTGCCAGCAGTTCGGACGTCTGGTACGAGCAGTACTTC. Its translation is CASSSDVWYEQYF.

This clonotype was seen many times. The chain uses TRBV11-2 and TRBJ2-7; D is undetermined. CDR3 size: 15 residues. The germline V and J ends were trimmed by 0 bases and 0 bases, with 9 bases remaining between them. CDR1 is SGHAT and CDR2 is FQNNGV in the germline V gene. The CDR3 loop is CASSLDLVDSYEQYF. CDR3 DNA sequence: TGTGCCAGCAGCTTAGATCTCGTGGACTCCTACGAGCAGTACTTC.

The chain combines TRBV10-2 with TRBJ1-4, with no clear D. The V gene's germline CDR1 is WSHSY and CDR2 SAAADI. This CDR3 spans 12 amino acids. The V gene lost 3 bases and the J gene lost 7 bases, with 6 bases spanning the gap. The CDR3 sequence: CASSDVSEKLFF. The CDR3 nucleotides read TGCGCCAGCAGTGATGTTTCTGAAAAACTGTTTTTT.

This clonotype was seen repeatedly, ten times or more. The chain links TRBV10-3 to TRBJ2-7; D is unclear. Germline V lookup: CDR1 ENHRY, CDR2 SYGVKD. Trimming removed 2 bases at V and 3 bases at J, with 14 bases between. There are 15 residues in the CDR3. The CDR3 DNA reads TGTGCCATCAGTGAGGCCGGGTTACATTACTACGAGCAGTACTTC. Its protein product is CAISEAGLHYYEQYF.